What follows describes a single T cell receptor beta chain. This entry comes from a study of T cell responses to AZD1222 COVID-19 vaccine. Clones were read by immunoSEQ multiplex PCR, and TCRdb kept only the in-frame ones, dropping some. The sample includes about 100,000 clones, more than 80% of them seen just once. This CDR3 region has 12 residues. V shed 2 bases and J shed 12 bases, with 13 bases lying between them. Germline assignment: CDR1 SGHRS and CDR2 YFSETQ. This chain uses TRBV5-1 with TRBJ2-3; a possible D gene is TRBD1 (5 bases). The sequence came from an adult who received the AZD1222 COVID-19 vaccine. The specimen comprised peripheral blood, sampled 28 days after the second AZD1222 dose. This CDR3 is CASSFGTGDQYF. CDR3 nucleotide sequence: TGCGCCAGCAGCTTCGGAACAGGCGACCAGTATTTT.